A single sample is the source of the 25 T cell receptor beta chains below, sequenced in a study of T cells in localized non-small cell lung cancer. Profiled with immunoSEQ multiplex PCR; TCRdb holds only in-frame clones, not every one. The repertoire holds approximately 3,200 clones, less than 30% seen once, with around 17% in the top ten. Specimen: lung tumor tissue, collected before any cancer treatment. These receptors all come from a man aged 35-75 years with stage III lung adenocarcinoma.

The chain's CDR3 is CASSSRGRGTEAFF. The CDR3 DNA follows: TGCGCCAGCAGCTCCAGGGGGCGTGGCACTGAAGCTTTCTTT. The chain carries TRBV5-1 and TRBJ1-1, with 8 bases aligning to TRBD1. Germline values: CDR1 SGHRS, CDR2 YFSETQ. The CDR3 length is 14 residues. V lost 3 bases and J lost 4; bases outside the gene matches: 5. The variable domain in full, completed from reference TRBV5-1 and TRBJ1-1, reads KAGVTQTPRYLIKTRGQQVTLSCSPISGHRSVSWYQQTPGQGLQFLFEYFSETQRNKGNFPGRFSGRQFSNSRSEMNVSTLELGDSALYLCASSSRGRGTEAFFGQGTRLTVV.

The chain employs TRBV5-1 and TRBJ2-2; 9 bases are a match to TRBD1. V lost 0 bases and J lost 3; bases outside the gene matches: 3. Germline V gene lookup returns CDR1 SGHRS and CDR2 YFSETQ. This CDR3 region has 16 residues. The CDR3 region is CASSLARQGDTGELFF. The CDR3 coding sequence is TGCGCCAGCAGCTTGGCCCGACAGGGGGACACCGGGGAGCTGTTTTTT.

The rearrangement uses TRBV15 and TRBJ2-1; 8 bases match TRBD1. The CDR3 has 15 residues. The germline V gene encodes CDR1 LNHNV and CDR2 YYDKDF (reference sequence). With 6 bases clipped from V and 7 bases from J, the junction kept 11 bases outside the gene matches. This CDR3 reads CATSRQGLVENEQFF. The CDR3 nucleotides read TGTGCCACCAGTAGACAGGGGTTGGTGGAGAATGAGCAGTTCTTC.

V usage is TRBV10-2 and J usage is TRBJ2-7; D not resolved. The CDR3 is 13 amino acids. CDR1 and CDR2 (germline): WSHSY, SAAADI. Trimming removed 4 bases at V and 6 bases at J, with 13 bases between. CDR3: CASSGNIFGEQYF. The CDR3 DNA reads as TGCGCCAGCAGTGGAAATATCTTTGGCGAGCAGTACTTC.

This sequence joins TRBV6-8 and TRBJ2-2, with unresolved D. The CDR3 extends over 13 amino acids. Germline CDR1 reads MNHGY; CDR2 reads SAAAGT. V lost 5 bases and J lost 4, with 8 bases in between. This chain's CDR3 is CASSDRSTGELFF. As DNA, the CDR3 is TGTGCCAGCAGTGACCGTAGCACCGGGGAGCTGTTTTTT.

This chain's CDR3 is CASSESGYRGDRVDEQYF. The CDR3 bases are TGCGCCAGCAGTGAGTCGGGGTACCGGGGGGACAGGGTCGACGAGCAGTACTTC. The chain has TRBV10-2 and TRBJ2-7; 9 positions agree with TRBD1. Germline assignment: CDR1 WSHSY and CDR2 SAAADI. The V and J ends lost 0 bases and 5 bases, in that order; junction bases with no gene match: 14. CDR3 length equals 18 residues.

The chain links TRBV6-8 to TRBJ1-2; 9 bases match TRBD1. CDR1 and CDR2 (germline): MNHGY, SAAAGT. This CDR3 has 15 residues. Trimming at V came to 6 bases and at J to 2 bases, leaving 7 bases not matched to a gene. This CDR3 is CASSIGGTGNYGYTF. DNA of the CDR3: TGTGCCAGCAGCATCGGCGGGACAGGGAACTATGGCTACACCTTC.

V gene TRBV19 combines with J gene TRBJ1-6; 8 bases fit TRBD1. The germline CDR1 and CDR2 sequences are LNHDA and SQIVND (reference sequence). This CDR3 is built from 16 residues. J lost 8 bases, V lost 6 bases, and 12 bases had no gene match. The CDR3 here is CASSDSGGKLHSPLHF. The CDR3 region has the DNA TGTGCCAGTAGCGATTCAGGGGGCAAATTGCATTCACCCCTCCACTTT.

This clone came up a few times. The chain carries TRBV6-8 and TRBJ1-6, with D unresolved. Germline CDR1 MNHGY, CDR2 SAAAGT. The CDR3 has 16 amino acids. Trimming shortened V by 2 bases and J by 0 bases, and 8 bases separated the two germline ends. The CDR3, as DNA: TGTGCCAGCAGTTACCCCAGAAGCTCCTATAATTCACCCCTCCACTTT. It yields the protein CASSYPRSSYNSPLHF.

This sequence joins TRBV28 and TRBJ1-2; tentative D call: TRBD1 (6 bases). Trimming pared 5 bases from V and 5 bases from J, leaving 24 bases between. The CDR3 covers 17 residues. The germline gives CDR1 MDHEN, CDR2 SYDVKM. The CDR3 is CASSTAFTGIKPYGYTF. For the CDR3, the DNA is TGTGCCAGCAGTACCGCATTCACAGGGATAAAGCCTTATGGCTACACCTTC.

This clone has only a few counts. The chain is built from TRBV29-1 and TRBJ2-1; 10 bases are a match to TRBD2. V gave up 7 bases and J gave up 4 bases; unmatched junction bases: 10. Per germline, CDR1 SQVTM and CDR2 ANQGSEA. This CDR3 spans 15 amino acids. CDR3 DNA: TGCAGCGGCGGAGGAAGCGGGAGGGTGTACAATGAGCAGTTCTTC. It translates to CSGGGSGRVYNEQFF.

This clone was detected a few times. The chain combines TRBV11-3 with TRBJ2-3; D possibly uses TRBD1 or TRBD2 (5 bases each). CDR1 is SGHNT, CDR2 YENEEA, per germline. This CDR3 is built from 14 residues. Trimming pared 3 bases from V and 4 bases from J, leaving 11 bases between. CDR3 protein: CASSLGPLADTQYF. CDR3 DNA sequence: TGTGCCAGCAGCTTGGGACCGCTTGCAGATACGCAGTATTTT.

This clone was seen more than once but under ten times. The V call is TRBV11-3, the J call TRBJ2-6; the D is unclear. Germline CDR1 and CDR2: SGHNT and YENEEA. The CDR3 runs to 15 residues. The germline V and J ends were trimmed by 2 bases and 0 bases, with 5 bases remaining between them. This CDR3 reads CASSLFLSGANVLTF. The CDR3 nucleotides are TGTGCCAGCAGCTTATTCCTCTCTGGGGCCAACGTCCTGACTTTC.

The chain combines TRBV10-2 with TRBJ2-2; possible D gene TRBD1, 6 bases. The CDR3 runs 14 residues. CDR1 is WSHSY, CDR2 SAAADI, per germline. The V gene lost 6 bases and the J gene lost 0 bases, with 8 bases spanning the gap. The CDR3 DNA reads TGCGCCAGCAGGGACAGCGCGAACACCGGGGAGCTGTTTTTT. Its protein product is CASRDSANTGELFF.

The chain has TRBV10-2 and TRBJ2-7; 11 nucleotides line up with TRBD1. V was clipped by 6 bases and J by 3 bases; unmatched bases: 4. Germline lookup yields CDR1 WSHSY and CDR2 SAAADI. This CDR3 is 14 amino acids long. CDR3 DNA sequence: TGCGCCAGCAGCTCCGGGACAGGGGGCTACGAGCAGTACGTC. Protein sequence: CASSSGTGGYEQYV.

The chain has TRBV28 and TRBJ1-1; TRBD1 matches 8 bases. The CDR3 is 14 residues long. With V trimmed by 5 bases and J by 4 bases, 6 bases remained unmatched. The germline CDR1 and CDR2 sequences are MDHEN and SYDVKM. Written as DNA, the CDR3 is TGTGCCAGCAGTCCTTCAGGGGGCAGCACTGAAGCTTTCTTT. Amino acids: CASSPSGGSTEAFF. The complete variable domain, with remaining parts taken from reference TRBV28 and TRBJ1-1, reads DVKVTQSSRYLVKRTGEKVFLECVQDMDHENMFWYRQDPGLGLRLIYFSYDVKMKEKGDIPEGYSVSREKKERFSLILESASTNQTSMYLCASSPSGGSTEAFFGQGTRLTVV.

The chain recombines TRBV30 with TRBJ2-4, with TRBD2 identical over 14 bases. Germline loops: CDR1 GTSNPN, CDR2 SVGIG (reference sequence). The CDR3 length is 14 residues. With V trimmed by 1 base and J by 11 bases, 4 bases remained unmatched. Here the CDR3 reads CAWSALGLAGVQYF. The CDR3 DNA follows: TGTGCCTGGAGTGCCCTGGGACTAGCGGGAGTTCAGTACTTC.

The rearrangement joins TRBV28 to TRBJ1-2, with a possible D match to TRBD1 (6 bases). CDR1 and CDR2 from the germline V gene are MDHEN and SYDVKM. The CDR3 is 12 residues long. V lost 5 bases, J lost 7 bases, and 11 bases lay in between. The CDR3 DNA is TGTGCCAGCAGTGCCTCAGGGGTTGGCTACACCTTC. Protein product: CASSASGVGYTF.

By share, this clone counts as medium-sized (0.01 to 0.1%). The chain employs TRBV11-3 and TRBJ1-1; D perhaps matches TRBD1 (5 bases). This CDR3 is built from 19 residues. Per germline, CDR1 SGHNT and CDR2 YENEEA. V lost 1 base, J lost 0 bases, and 21 bases lay in between. CDR3 protein: CASSLGLSWGAGMNTEAFF. Here the CDR3 DNA reads TGTGCCAGCAGCTTAGGGCTTTCTTGGGGTGCAGGGATGAACACTGAAGCTTTCTTT.

CDR3 sequence reads: CSFKRANTEAFF. CDR3 DNA sequence: TGCAGCTTTAAACGGGCTAACACTGAAGCTTTCTTT. V gene TRBV29-1 combines with J gene TRBJ1-1; D is unresolved. Germline CDR1 and CDR2: SQVTM and ANQGSEA. Trimming left V 8 bases short and J 2 bases short, with 12 bases between. The CDR3 contains 12 residues.

The V call is TRBV9, the J call TRBJ2-5, with 9 bases identical to TRBD1. Germline V gene data show CDR1 as SGDLS and CDR2 as YYNGEE. The V and J ends lost 5 bases and 2 bases, in that order; junction bases with no gene match: 13. The CDR3 runs 17 residues. The CDR3 DNA reads TGTGCCAGCAGTGAAGTAATCGGGACAGGGTTTCAAGAGACCCAGTACTTC. Protein: CASSEVIGTGFQETQYF.

This clone has just a few counts. This rearrangement joins TRBV15 to TRBJ2-2; D possibly corresponds to TRBD2 (5 bases). CDR3 size: 16 residues. Germline V gene lookup returns CDR1 LNHNV and CDR2 YYDKDF (reference sequence). Trimming removed 0 bases at V and 0 bases at J, with 8 bases between. The CDR3 loop is CATSRDLLANTGELFF. CDR3 DNA sequence: TGTGCCACCAGCAGAGATCTACTAGCGAACACCGGGGAGCTGTTTTTT.

V and J are TRBV14 and TRBJ2-1, with 7 bases aligning to TRBD1. The CDR3 is 17 residues long. In germline, CDR1 is SGHDN, CDR2 FVKESK. The junction had 8 bases not matched to a gene; V was cut back by 2 bases and J by 1 base. The CDR3 DNA is TGTGCCAGCAGCCAATTTTCGACAGGGCGGTCCTACAATGAGCAGTTCTTC. Translating it yields CASSQFSTGRSYNEQFF.

This clone was found a few times. The CDR3 sequence is CASSLEQVNQPQHF. In DNA form, the CDR3 reads TGCGCCAGCAGCCTGGAACAGGTGAATCAGCCCCAGCATTTT. The rearrangement links TRBV1 to TRBJ1-5; the table assigns TRBD1, which was not confirmed against the DNA. TRBV1 is a known pseudogene. This CDR3 region has 14 residues.

In this sample, this clone turned up a few times. This chain connects TRBV6-8 to TRBJ1-1, with a possible D match to TRBD1 (5 bases). There are 16 residues in the CDR3. Between the trimmed V and J ends, which lost 4 bases and 0 bases, there was a span of 15 bases. Germline lookup yields CDR1 MNHGY and CDR2 SAAAGT. The chain's CDR3 is CASSSPKGRVNTEAFF. In DNA form, the CDR3 reads TGTGCCAGCAGTTCCCCAAAGGGGAGGGTGAACACTGAAGCTTTCTTT.